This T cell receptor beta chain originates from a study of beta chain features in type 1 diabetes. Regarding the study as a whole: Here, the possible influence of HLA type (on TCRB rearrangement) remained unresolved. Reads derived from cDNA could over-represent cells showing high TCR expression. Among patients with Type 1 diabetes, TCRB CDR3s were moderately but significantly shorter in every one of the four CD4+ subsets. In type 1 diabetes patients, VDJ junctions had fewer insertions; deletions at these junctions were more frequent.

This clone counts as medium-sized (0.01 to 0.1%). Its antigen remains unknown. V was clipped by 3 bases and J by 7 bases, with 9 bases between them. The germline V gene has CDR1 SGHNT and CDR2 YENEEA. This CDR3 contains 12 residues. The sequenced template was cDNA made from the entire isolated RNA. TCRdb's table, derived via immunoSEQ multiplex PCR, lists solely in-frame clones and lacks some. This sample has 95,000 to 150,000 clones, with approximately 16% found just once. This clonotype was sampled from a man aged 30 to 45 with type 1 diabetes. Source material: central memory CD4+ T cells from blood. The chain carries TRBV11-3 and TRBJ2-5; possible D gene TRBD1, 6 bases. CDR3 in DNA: TGTGCCAGCAGCTTGGCAGGGGTGACCCAGTACTTC. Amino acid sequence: CASSLAGVTQYF.